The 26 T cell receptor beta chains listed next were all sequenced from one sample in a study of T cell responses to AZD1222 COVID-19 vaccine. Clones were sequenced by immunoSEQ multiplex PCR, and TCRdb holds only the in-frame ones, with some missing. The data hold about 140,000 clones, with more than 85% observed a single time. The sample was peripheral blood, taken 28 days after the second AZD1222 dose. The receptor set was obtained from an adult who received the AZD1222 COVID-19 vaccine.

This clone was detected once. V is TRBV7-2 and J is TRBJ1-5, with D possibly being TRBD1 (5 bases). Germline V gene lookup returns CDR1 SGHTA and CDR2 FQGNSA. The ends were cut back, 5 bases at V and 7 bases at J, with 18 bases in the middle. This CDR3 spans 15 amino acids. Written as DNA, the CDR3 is TGTGCCAGCAGCCAGCGCTTGGGACCCCTACAGCCCCAGCATTTT. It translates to CASSQRLGPLQPQHF.

This CDR3 is CASNHLSSYNEQFF. The CDR3 nucleotides are TGTGCCAGCAATCACTTGAGCTCCTACAATGAGCAGTTCTTC. The chain is built from TRBV2 and TRBJ2-1; D uncertain. The CDR3 length is 14 residues. In germline, CDR1 is SNHLY, CDR2 FYNNEI. V was pared by 7 bases and J by 0 bases, with 10 bases between. Looking up the rest from reference TRBV2 and TRBJ2-1 gives the full variable domain: EPEVTQTPSHQVTQMGQEVILRCVPISNHLYFYWYRQILGQKVEFLVSFYNNEISEKSEIFDDQFSVERPDGSNFTLKIRSTKLEDSAMYFCASNHLSSYNEQFFGPGTRLTVL.

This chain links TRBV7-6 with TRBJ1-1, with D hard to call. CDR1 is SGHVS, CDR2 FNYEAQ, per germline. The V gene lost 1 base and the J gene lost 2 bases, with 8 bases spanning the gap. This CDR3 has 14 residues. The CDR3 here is CASSLVKGNTEAFF. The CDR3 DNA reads TGTGCCAGCAGCTTAGTAAAGGGAAACACTGAAGCTTTCTTT. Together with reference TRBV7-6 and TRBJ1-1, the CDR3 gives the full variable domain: GAGVSQSPRYKVTKRGQDVALRCDPISGHVSLYWYRQALGQGPEFLTYFNYEAQQDKSGLPNDRFSAERPEGSISTLTIQRTEQRDSAMYRCASSLVKGNTEAFFGQGTRLTVV.

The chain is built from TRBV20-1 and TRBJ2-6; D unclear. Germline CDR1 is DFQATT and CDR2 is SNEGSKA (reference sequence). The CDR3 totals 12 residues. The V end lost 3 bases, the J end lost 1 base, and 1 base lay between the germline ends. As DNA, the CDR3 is TGCAGTGCTAGTTCTGGGGCCAACGTCCTGACTTTC. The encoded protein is CSASSGANVLTF.

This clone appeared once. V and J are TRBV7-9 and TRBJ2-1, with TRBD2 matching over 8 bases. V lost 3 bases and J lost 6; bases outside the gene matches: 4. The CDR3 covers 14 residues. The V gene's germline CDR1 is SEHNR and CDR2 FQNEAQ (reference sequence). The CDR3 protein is CASSLSGSSNEQFF. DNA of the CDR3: TGTGCCAGCAGCTTGAGCGGGAGCTCCAATGAGCAGTTCTTC.

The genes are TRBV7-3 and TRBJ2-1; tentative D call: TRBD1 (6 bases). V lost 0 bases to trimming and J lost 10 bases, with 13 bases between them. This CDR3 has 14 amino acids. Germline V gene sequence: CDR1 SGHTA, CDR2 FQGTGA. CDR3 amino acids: CASSLTNRDTEQFF. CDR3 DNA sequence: TGTGCCAGCAGCTTAACGAATAGGGACACCGAGCAGTTCTTC.

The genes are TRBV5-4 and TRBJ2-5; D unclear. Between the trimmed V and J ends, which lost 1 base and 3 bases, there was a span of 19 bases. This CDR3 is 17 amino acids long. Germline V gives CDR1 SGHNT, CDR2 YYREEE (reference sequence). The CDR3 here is CASSLWRLGRAKETQYF. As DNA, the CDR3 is TGTGCCAGCAGCTTGTGGCGCCTGGGAAGGGCCAAAGAGACCCAGTACTTC.

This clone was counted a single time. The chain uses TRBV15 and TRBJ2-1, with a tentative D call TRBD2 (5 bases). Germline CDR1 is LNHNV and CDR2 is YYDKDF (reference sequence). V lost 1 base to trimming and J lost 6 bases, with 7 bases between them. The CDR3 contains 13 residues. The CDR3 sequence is CATSRALANEQFF. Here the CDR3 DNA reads TGTGCCACCAGCAGAGCCCTAGCCAATGAGCAGTTCTTC. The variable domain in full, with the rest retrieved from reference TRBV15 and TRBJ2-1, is DAMVIQNPRYQVTQFGKPVTLSCSQTLNHNVMYWYQQKSSQAPKLLFHYYDKDFNNEADTPDNFQSRRPNTSFCFLDIRSPGLGDTAMYLCATSRALANEQFFGPGTRLTVL.

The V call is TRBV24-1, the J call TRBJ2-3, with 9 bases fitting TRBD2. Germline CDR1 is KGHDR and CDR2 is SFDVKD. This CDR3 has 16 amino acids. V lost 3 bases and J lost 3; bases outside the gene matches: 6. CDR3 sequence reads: CATSDRASGTTDTQYF. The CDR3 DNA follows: TGTGCCACCAGTGATCGGGCTAGCGGGACTACAGATACGCAGTATTTT.

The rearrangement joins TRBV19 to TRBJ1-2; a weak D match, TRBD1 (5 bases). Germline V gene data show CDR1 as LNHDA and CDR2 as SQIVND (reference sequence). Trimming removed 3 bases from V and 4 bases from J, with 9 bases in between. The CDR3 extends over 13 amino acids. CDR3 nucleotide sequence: TGTGCCAGTAGTATTGACAGCTTCTATGGCTACACCTTC. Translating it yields CASSIDSFYGYTF.

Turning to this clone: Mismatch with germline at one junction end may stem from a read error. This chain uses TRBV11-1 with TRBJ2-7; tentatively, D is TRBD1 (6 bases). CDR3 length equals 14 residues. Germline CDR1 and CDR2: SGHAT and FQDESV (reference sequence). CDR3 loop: CASRLGQSSYEQYF. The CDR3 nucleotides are TGTGCCAGCAGGTTAGGACAGAGCTCCTACGAGCAGTACTTC.

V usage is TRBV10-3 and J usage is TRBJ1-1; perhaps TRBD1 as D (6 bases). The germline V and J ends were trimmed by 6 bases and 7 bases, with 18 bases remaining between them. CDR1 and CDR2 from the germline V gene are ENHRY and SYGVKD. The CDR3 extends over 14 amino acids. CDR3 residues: CAIRDSKQGGEAFF. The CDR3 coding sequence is TGTGCCATCAGGGACTCCAAACAGGGCGGTGAAGCTTTCTTT.

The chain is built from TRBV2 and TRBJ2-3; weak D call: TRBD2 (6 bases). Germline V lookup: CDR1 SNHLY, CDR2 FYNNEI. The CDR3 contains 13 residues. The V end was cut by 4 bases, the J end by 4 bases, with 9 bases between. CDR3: CASSVGGSDTQYF. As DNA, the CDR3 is TGTGCCAGCAGTGTTGGGGGGTCAGATACGCAGTATTTT.

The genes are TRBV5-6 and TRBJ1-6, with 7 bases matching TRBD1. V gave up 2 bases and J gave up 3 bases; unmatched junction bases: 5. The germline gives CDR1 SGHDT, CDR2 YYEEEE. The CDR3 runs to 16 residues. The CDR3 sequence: CASSLGGPNYNSPLHF. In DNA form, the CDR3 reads TGTGCCAGCAGCTTAGGGGGCCCGAACTATAATTCACCCCTCCACTTT. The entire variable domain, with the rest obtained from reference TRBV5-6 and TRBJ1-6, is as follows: DAGVTQSPTHLIKTRGQQVTLRCSPKSGHDTVSWYQQALGQGPQFIFQYYEEEERQRGNFPDRFSGHQFPNYSSELNVNALLLGDSALYLCASSLGGPNYNSPLHFGNGTRLTVT.

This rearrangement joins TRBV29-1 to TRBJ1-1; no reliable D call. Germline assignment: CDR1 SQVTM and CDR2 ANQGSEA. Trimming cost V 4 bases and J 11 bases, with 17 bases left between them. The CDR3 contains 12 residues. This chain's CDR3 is CSVVSGGVGAFF. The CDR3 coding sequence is TGCAGCGTTGTGTCAGGCGGCGTTGGGGCTTTCTTT. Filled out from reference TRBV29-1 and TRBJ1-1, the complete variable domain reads SAVISQKPSRDICQRGTSLTIQCQVDSQVTMMFWYRQQPGQSLTLIATANQGSEATYESGFVIDKFPISRPNLTFSTLTVSNMSPEDSSIYLCSVVSGGVGAFFGQGTRLTVV.

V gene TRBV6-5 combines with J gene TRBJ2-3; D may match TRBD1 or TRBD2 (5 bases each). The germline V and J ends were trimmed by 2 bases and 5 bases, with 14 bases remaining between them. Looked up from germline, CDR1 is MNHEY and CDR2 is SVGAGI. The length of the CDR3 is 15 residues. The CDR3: CASSYRGSFGDTQYF. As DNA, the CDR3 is TGTGCCAGCAGTTACCGGGGCAGTTTCGGAGATACGCAGTATTTT.

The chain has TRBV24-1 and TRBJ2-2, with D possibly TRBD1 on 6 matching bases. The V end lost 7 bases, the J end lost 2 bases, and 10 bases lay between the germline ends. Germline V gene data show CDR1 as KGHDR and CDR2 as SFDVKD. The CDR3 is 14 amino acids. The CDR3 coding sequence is TGTGCCACCAGCAGGGGACCCAACACCGGGGAGCTGTTTTTT. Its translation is CATSRGPNTGELFF.

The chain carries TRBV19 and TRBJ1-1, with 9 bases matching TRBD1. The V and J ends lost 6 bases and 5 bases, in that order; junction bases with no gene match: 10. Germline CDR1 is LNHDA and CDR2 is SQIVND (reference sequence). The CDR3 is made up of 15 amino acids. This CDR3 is CASSDEQGAVTEAFF. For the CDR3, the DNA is TGTGCCAGTAGCGATGAACAGGGGGCAGTGACTGAAGCTTTCTTT.

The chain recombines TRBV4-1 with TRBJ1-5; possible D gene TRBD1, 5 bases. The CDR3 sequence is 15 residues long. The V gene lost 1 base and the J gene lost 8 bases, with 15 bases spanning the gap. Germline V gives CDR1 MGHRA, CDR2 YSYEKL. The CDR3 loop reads CASSQGLGAGKPQHF. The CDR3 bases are TGCGCCAGCAGCCAAGGTTTAGGGGCGGGGAAGCCCCAGCATTTT.

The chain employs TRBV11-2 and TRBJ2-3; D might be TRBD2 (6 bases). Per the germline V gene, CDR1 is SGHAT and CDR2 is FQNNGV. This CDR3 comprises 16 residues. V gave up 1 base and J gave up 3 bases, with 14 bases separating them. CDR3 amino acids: CASSLVGGRKTDTQYF. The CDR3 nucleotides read TGTGCCAGCAGCTTAGTCGGAGGGAGGAAGACAGATACGCAGTATTTT.

The CDR3 spells CASSYEMRAHGYTF. CDR3 bases: TGTGCCAGCAGTTACGAGATGAGGGCCCATGGCTACACCTTC. The chain couples TRBV6-5 to TRBJ1-2; D is unresolved. From germline, CDR1 is MNHEY and CDR2 SVGAGI. With 2 bases removed from V and 6 bases from J, the gap between germline ends came to 13 bases. This CDR3 spans 14 amino acids.

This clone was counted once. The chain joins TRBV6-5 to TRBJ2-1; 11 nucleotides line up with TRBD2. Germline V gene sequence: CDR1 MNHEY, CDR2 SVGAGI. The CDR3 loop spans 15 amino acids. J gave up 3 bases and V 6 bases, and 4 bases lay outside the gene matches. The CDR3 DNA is TGTGCCAGCAGCTTAGCGGGAGGGGGCTACAATGAGCAGTTCTTC. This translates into CASSLAGGGYNEQFF.

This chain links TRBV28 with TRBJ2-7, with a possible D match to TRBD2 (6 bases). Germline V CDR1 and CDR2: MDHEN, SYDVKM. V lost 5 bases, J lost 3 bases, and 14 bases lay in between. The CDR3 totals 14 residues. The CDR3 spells CASSPPPGVYEQYF. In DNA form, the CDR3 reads TGTGCCAGCAGTCCACCCCCGGGGGTCTACGAGCAGTACTTC. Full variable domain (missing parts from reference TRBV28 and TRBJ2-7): DVKVTQSSRYLVKRTGEKVFLECVQDMDHENMFWYRQDPGLGLRLIYFSYDVKMKEKGDIPEGYSVSREKKERFSLILESASTNQTSMYLCASSPPPGVYEQYFGPGTRLTVT.

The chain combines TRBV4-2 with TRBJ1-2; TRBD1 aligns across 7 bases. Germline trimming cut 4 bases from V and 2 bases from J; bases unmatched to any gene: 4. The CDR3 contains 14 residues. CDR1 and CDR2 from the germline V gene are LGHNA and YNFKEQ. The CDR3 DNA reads TGTGCCAGCAGCCGAAGGACAGGAAACTATGGCTACACCTTC. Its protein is CASSRRTGNYGYTF.

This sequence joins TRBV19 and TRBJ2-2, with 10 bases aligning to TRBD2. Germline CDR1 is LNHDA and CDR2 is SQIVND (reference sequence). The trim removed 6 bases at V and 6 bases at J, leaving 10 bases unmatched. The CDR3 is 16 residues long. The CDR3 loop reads CASSSRGSGRSGELFF. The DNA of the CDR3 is TGTGCCAGTAGCTCCAGGGGTAGCGGGAGGTCCGGGGAGCTGTTTTTT.

CDR3 amino acids: CASSHTGRFTDTQYF. The CDR3 nucleotides read TGTGCCAGCAGCCACACAGGCCGATTCACAGATACGCAGTATTTT. This chain uses TRBV7-8 with TRBJ2-3, with D possibly being TRBD1 (5 bases). V lost 5 bases and J lost 2, with 14 bases in between. The germline V gene encodes CDR1 SGHVS and CDR2 FQNEAQ. CDR3 length equals 15 residues.